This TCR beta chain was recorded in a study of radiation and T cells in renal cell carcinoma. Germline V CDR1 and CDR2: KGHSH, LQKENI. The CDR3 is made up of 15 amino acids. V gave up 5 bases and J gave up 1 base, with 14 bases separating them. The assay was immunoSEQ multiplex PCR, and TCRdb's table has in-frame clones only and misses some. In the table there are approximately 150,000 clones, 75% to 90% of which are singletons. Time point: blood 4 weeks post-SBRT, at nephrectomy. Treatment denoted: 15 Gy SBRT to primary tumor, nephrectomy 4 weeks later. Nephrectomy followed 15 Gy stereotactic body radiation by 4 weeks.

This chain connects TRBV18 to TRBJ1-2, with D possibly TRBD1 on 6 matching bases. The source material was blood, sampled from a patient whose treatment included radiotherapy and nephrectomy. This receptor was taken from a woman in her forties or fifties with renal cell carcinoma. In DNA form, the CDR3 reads TGTGCCAGCTCAAACGTCGGACAGAGTAACTATGGCTACACCTTC. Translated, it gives CASSNVGQSNYGYTF. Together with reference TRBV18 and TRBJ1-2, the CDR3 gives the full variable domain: NAGVMQNPRHLVRRRGQEARLRCSPMKGHSHVYWYRQLPEEGLKFMVYLQKENIIDESGMPKERFSAEFPKEGPSILRIQQVVRGDSAAYFCASSNVGQSNYGYTFGSGTRLTVV.